The table lists the clone carrying this T cell receptor (beta chain) with a few counts. The data originate from a study of T cells in Graves' hyperthyroidism and ophthalmopathy. TCR beta CDR3 regions were amplified from RNA. Primed by the HTBI set, a first-round RT-PCR was run on the TCR CDR3. Via MiXCR, TCRdb re-called the multiplex PCR reads, giving one row per CDR3 protein. This sample has 660,000 or so distinct CDR3 sequences, with roughly 20% found just once. The CDR3 runs 13 residues. The V gene lost 0 bases and the J gene lost 6 bases, with 9 bases spanning the gap. Germline V gene sequence: CDR1 SGHRS, CDR2 YFSETQ. Under 3 months was the duration of disease in ophthalmopathy patients, who also had a Clinical Activity Score of at least 3 and a NOSPECS grade of at least 4. Criteria for exclusion of patients were uncontrolled infection, other autoimmune disease, pregnancy or lactation. Together with thyroid ultrasound, orbital computed tomography, serum thyroxine and TRAb, clinical symptoms were used for diagnoses. Fresh peripheral blood, about 9.3 ml, yielded the PBMCs.

The chain employs TRBV5-1 and TRBJ1-2; no clear D gene. The clonotype comes from a man younger than 45 with Graves' ophthalmopathy. Input material: blood. In nucleotides, the CDR3 is TGCGCCAGCAGCTTGGGAGGGATCGATGGCTACACCTTC. Its translation is CASSLGGIDGYTF.